This section outlines one T cell receptor (beta chain) sequence together with its context. What it binds is unknown. TCRdb's copy holds only in-frame clones and misses some; the assay was immunoSEQ multiplex PCR. The sample records tens of thousands of clones, more than 85% being singletons. The record originates from a study of OX40 agonist ivuxolimab in advanced cancers. Study results and limitations: Among expanded peripheral T cells, antigen specificity went undetermined. Expanded clones belonging to CD8+ T cells outnumbered, on average, those of CD4+.

Per the germline V gene, CDR1 is SGDLS and CDR2 is YYNGEE. V lost 1 base and J lost 4, with 8 bases in between. This CDR3 spans 13 amino acids. The sequence was collected from an adult with an advanced solid tumor such as melanoma, head and neck, liver or kidney cancer. Sequences were derived from CD4+ or CD8+ T cells sorted from blood, sampled in a trial of the OX40 agonist ivuxolimab. This chain uses TRBV9 with TRBJ2-5, with D unclear. DNA of the CDR3: TGTGCCAGCAGCGTATTCGGTAGAGAGACCCAGTACTTC. Translated: CASSVFGRETQYF.